This T cell receptor beta chain is drawn from a study of untreated major depressive disorder (dated by TCRdb to the late 2010s). Background for the entire study: A cross-sectional case-control design was used to compare T cell phenotype and TCR repertoire between antidepressant-free major depressive disorder patients and individually matched non-depressed controls.

The Qiagen DNeasy Blood and Tissue Kit was used to extract total genomic DNA from purified CD4+ T cells. Using immunoSEQ immunosequencing protocols, the TCRbeta CDR3 region, as defined by IMGT, was amplified and sequenced. As for how the authors treated the data: Preprocessing of raw sequence data for PCR and sequencing error correction was performed by the immunoSEQ service. Data were loaded into the immunoSEQ Analyzer and further analyzed with VDJtools v1.0.7. Patient-control differences were tested with the paired Wilcoxon signed-rank test. As stored in TCRdb, this immuneACCESS dataset retains in-frame rearrangements with V and J assigned. A fraction of the clones does not appear; measured against another copy, unresolved V genes explain less than half of the discrepancy, and the remainder lacks a known reason. Clonal size and the V and J genes are those of that table, whereas D and trimming came from the DNA. The sample profile shows about 20,000 clones; more than 90% of them were found once. 0.6% of the sample is held by the ten biggest clonotypes.

This clone came up once. Its antigen remains unidentified. No clone much larger than this one lies a single base away; base qualities are absent. Every depressed patient was matched in pairs with a non-depressed control on sex, age, current smoking status and body mass index. All participants were of European descent. Patients had a DSM-IV diagnosis of major depressive disorder with a Hamilton Rating Scale for Depression score of at least 18. For at least 8 weeks before enrollment, patients had taken no psychiatric medication of any kind, antidepressants included. Depression severity ranging from moderate to severe was represented among patients. All participants were excluded for major medical conditions, Axis I/II comorbidities, regular medication or illicit drug use, or drinking over 100 g alcohol weekly. Approximately 29 ml of peripheral blood was collected into EDTA tubes from each participant. Using the BD IMag Human CD4 T Lymphocyte Enrichment Set, CD4+ T cells were purified from thawed PBMCs via magnetic negative selection. The CD4+ enrichment method typically yielded roughly 95% purity as confirmed by flow cytometry. A subgroup of 4 to 6 case-control pairs, chosen blind to chemokine receptor expression and flow-cytometric repertoire skewing results, underwent TCRbeta sequencing. All blood samples were drawn in the morning at 8:00 a.m., and PBMCs were separated by Ficoll-Hypaque gradient centrifugation. PBMCs were cryopreserved by gradual cooling to -80 degrees C and were kept in liquid nitrogen until assay.

Broad study findings and their caveats: A comparatively small study sample was produced by the strict matching and exclusion criteria, and the generalizability of findings was thereby limited. For the sequencing comparisons, planned one-tailed tests were run on just three Vbeta families that had been chosen in advance.

This TCR came from a woman aged 40 to 50 with major depressive disorder. Sequenced material: CD4+ T cells from PBMCs.

The CDR3 sequence is CASSPGIDTQYF. The bases read TGTGCCAGCAGCCCAGGGATAGATACGCAGTATTTT. The chain employs TRBV5-8 and TRBJ2-3, and the D gene may be TRBD1, 5 bases matching. V is clipped by 4 bases and J by 5 bases, and the sequence between their germline boundaries is 8 bases long. From its cysteine to its phenylalanine, the CDR3 spans 12 amino acids. CDR3 DNA only is kept here, 36 bases in frame from base 1. The germline V gene provides CDR1 SGHTS and CDR2 YDEGEE.